The clone carrying this T cell receptor (beta chain) has only a few counts. Its antigen is unidentified. CD4+ cells of the naive, central memory, regulatory and stem cell-like memory types were sorted via CD45RO/CCR7/CD25/CD127/CD95/CD27. Since all of the isolated RNA was reverse transcribed, expressed TCRB transcripts were what got sequenced. The table came from immunoSEQ multiplex PCR; TCRdb's copy has only in-frame clones and leaves some out. The sample yields about 340,000 clones, less than 10% seen once. The source of the sample is a study of beta chain features in type 1 diabetes. Study summary: Healthy donors and patients had similar age, gender and cell yields.

General study points: VDJ junctions in type 1 diabetes patients carried more deletions and fewer insertions. In cDNA sequencing, cells with high TCR expression could be over-represented.

The CDR3 extends over 13 amino acids. Germline V gives CDR1 SGHTA, CDR2 FQGNSA. Trimming shortened V by 6 bases and J by 2 bases, and 10 bases separated the two germline ends. The source of this sequence is a woman under 30 in good health. The sequenced material came from central memory CD4+ T cells from blood. The chain uses TRBV7-2 and TRBJ2-5; D call uncertain. Written as DNA, the CDR3 is TGTGCCAGCAGTAAGCTGGGTCAAGAGACCCAGTACTTC. The encoded protein is CASSKLGQETQYF.